These 9 T cell receptor beta chains were sequenced from one sample in a study of blood T cell repertoires in COVID-19 (dated by TCRdb to about 2020). Libraries were prepared through the immunoSEQ multiplex PCR assay. This immuneACCESS table, as held by TCRdb, lists in-frame sequences with V and J called but not all clones. Of the missing ones, under half trace to an unresolved V gene in checked studies; the others have no known cause. The sample yields about 190,000 clones; roughly 81% were counted once. The top ten clones comprise about 11% of the sample. Specimen: peripheral blood. The receptors derive from an elderly woman with COVID-19, enrolled during active disease.

In its sample, this clone was seen once. This chain links TRBV18 with TRBJ2-1; 9 bases match TRBD2. The CDR3 length is 16 residues. V lost 4 bases, J lost 5 bases, and 9 bases stayed unmatched. Germline-derived CDR1 and CDR2 are KGHSH and LQKENI. For the CDR3, the DNA is TGTGCCAGCTCACTACGGCGGGGGGGCCCCAACAATGAGCAGTTCTTC. Its protein is CASSLRRGGPNNEQFF.

V gene TRBV7-2 combines with J gene TRBJ2-1; 9 bases agree with TRBD2. The germline gives CDR1 SGHTA, CDR2 FQGNSA. The junction had 3 bases not matched to a gene; V was cut back by 0 bases and J by 6 bases. CDR3 size: 15 residues. CDR3 DNA sequence: TGTGCCAGCAGCTTAGCTAGCGGGAGAAGCAATGAGCAGTTCTTC. Encoded protein: CASSLASGRSNEQFF.

This clone was observed once. The chain links TRBV5-1 to TRBJ2-3, with 10 nucleotides matching TRBD2. V shed 4 bases, J shed 1 base, and the junction held 3 bases outside the gene matches. The CDR3 spans 15 residues. The germline CDR1 and CDR2 sequences are SGHRS and YFSETQ. CDR3 coding DNA: TGCGCCAGCAGCCCTCTAGCGGGGGGCACAGATACGCAGTATTTT. It yields the protein CASSPLAGGTDTQYF. The complete variable domain, with remaining parts taken from reference TRBV5-1 and TRBJ2-3, reads KAGVTQTPRYLIKTRGQQVTLSCSPISGHRSVSWYQQTPGQGLQFLFEYFSETQRNKGNFPGRFSGRQFSNSRSEMNVSTLELGDSALYLCASSPLAGGTDTQYFGPGTRLTVL.

The sample holds one count of this clone. The chain has TRBV5-1 and TRBJ2-7, with D tentatively TRBD1 (5 bases). Germline CDR1 is SGHRS and CDR2 is YFSETQ. The V and J ends lost 4 bases and 3 bases respectively, with 14 bases between them. The CDR3 spans 14 residues. CDR3 DNA sequence: TGCGCCAGCAGCCTTAAAGGAGACAGCTACGAGCAGTACTTC. Translation gives CASSLKGDSYEQYF.

The chain employs TRBV4-3 and TRBJ1-1; 9 nucleotides match TRBD1. The CDR3 covers 15 residues. The V segment lost 3 bases and the J segment 4 bases; nucleotides outside the gene matches: 6. Germline CDR1 and CDR2: LGHNA and YSLEER. Here the CDR3 DNA reads TGCGCCAGCAGCCACCTCCGGGACAGGGTCACTGAAGCTTTCTTT. Translating gives CASSHLRDRVTEAFF.

This chain joins TRBV6-1 and TRBJ1-2; TRBD1 might be the D (6 bases). The CDR3 length is 14 residues. Germline lookup yields CDR1 MNHNS and CDR2 SASEGT. Between the trimmed V and J ends, which lost 0 bases and 6 bases, there was a span of 11 bases. In DNA, the CDR3 is TGTGCCAGCAGTGAAGCGGGGGGGGCGCATGGCTACACCTTC. As protein: CASSEAGGAHGYTF.

There are a few counts of this clone. V gene TRBV7-8 combines with J gene TRBJ1-4, with D uncertain. The V and J ends lost 0 bases and 8 bases respectively, with 16 bases between them. The CDR3 extends over 16 amino acids. The germline gives CDR1 SGHVS, CDR2 FQNEAQ. The DNA for the CDR3 is TGTGCCAGCAGCTTAGCCCTATCGGGGATCGGGGAAAAACTGTTTTTT. Protein product: CASSLALSGIGEKLFF.

The chain has TRBV28 and TRBJ2-3; D gene uncertain. Germline CDR1 MDHEN, CDR2 SYDVKM. CDR3 length: 12 residues. V gave up 6 bases and J gave up 4 bases, with 8 bases separating them. DNA of the CDR3: TGTGCCAGCAGCCCCCGGTCAGATACGCAGTATTTT. Translated: CASSPRSDTQYF. Looking up the rest from reference TRBV28 and TRBJ2-3 gives the full variable domain: DVKVTQSSRYLVKRTGEKVFLECVQDMDHENMFWYRQDPGLGLRLIYFSYDVKMKEKGDIPEGYSVSREKKERFSLILESASTNQTSMYLCASSPRSDTQYFGPGTRLTVL.

The V call is TRBV28, the J call TRBJ2-5; TRBD1 agrees at 7 bases. Germline V lookup: CDR1 MDHEN, CDR2 SYDVKM. The CDR3 runs to 15 residues. J was trimmed by 2 bases and V by 5 bases; bases with no gene match: 8. The CDR3 DNA reads as TGTGCCAGCAGTCCCGGGACAGCCTATCAAGAGACCCAGTACTTC. Protein sequence: CASSPGTAYQETQYF.